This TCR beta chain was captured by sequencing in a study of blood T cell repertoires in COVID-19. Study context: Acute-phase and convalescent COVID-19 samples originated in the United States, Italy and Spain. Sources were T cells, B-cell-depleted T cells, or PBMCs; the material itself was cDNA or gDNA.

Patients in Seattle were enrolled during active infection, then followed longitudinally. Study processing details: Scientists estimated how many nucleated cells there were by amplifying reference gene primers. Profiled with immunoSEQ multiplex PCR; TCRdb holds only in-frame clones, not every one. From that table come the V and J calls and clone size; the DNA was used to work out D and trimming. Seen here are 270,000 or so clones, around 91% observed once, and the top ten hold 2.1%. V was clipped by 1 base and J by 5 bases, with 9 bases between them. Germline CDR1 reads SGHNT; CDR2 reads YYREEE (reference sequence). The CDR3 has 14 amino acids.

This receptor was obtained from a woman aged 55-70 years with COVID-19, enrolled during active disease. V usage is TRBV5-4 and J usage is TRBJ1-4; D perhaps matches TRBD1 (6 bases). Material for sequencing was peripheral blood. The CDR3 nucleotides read TGTGCCAGCAGCTTGAGGGGGAGAAATGAAAAACTGTTTTTT. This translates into CASSLRGRNEKLFF. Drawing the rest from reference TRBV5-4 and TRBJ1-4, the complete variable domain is ETGVTQSPTHLIKTRGQQVTLRCSSQSGHNTVSWYQQALGQGPQFIFQYYREEENGRGNFPPRFSGLQFPNYSSELNVNALELDDSALYLCASSLRGRNEKLFFGSGTQLSVL.